The 25 T cell receptor beta chains given below trace back to one sample, sequenced in a study of T cell repertoires in cytomegalovirus infection. A single record per CDR3 protein comes from TCRdb applying MiXCR to the reads. The sample holds about 360,000 distinct CDR3 sequences, around a sixth seen once. Sample: PBMCs. The receptors come from a human donor in good health (CMV status not recorded). Some clones in this sample may be carry-over from other donors' samples.

V is TRBV3-1 and J is TRBJ1-2, with D possibly being TRBD1 (6 bases). Trimming pared 0 bases from V and 3 bases from J, leaving 11 bases between. The CDR3 totals 15 residues. Germline CDR1 LGHDT, CDR2 YNNKEL (reference sequence). In DNA, the CDR3 is TGTGCCAGCAGCCAAGATTGGGGGCAGGACTATGGCTACACCTTC. Translating gives CASSQDWGQDYGYTF.

This clonotype has ten or more counts. The chain carries TRBV28 and TRBJ2-7; D not resolved. Germline CDR1 reads MDHEN; CDR2 reads SYDVKM. V gave up 2 bases and J gave up 2 bases, with 16 bases separating them. The CDR3 length is 16 residues. Written as DNA, the CDR3 is TGTGCCAGCAGTTTAAGTCCCTCACAACCAGCCTACGAGCAGTACTTC. Residues: CASSLSPSQPAYEQYF.

V and J are TRBV7-6 and TRBJ2-5, with 8 bases identical to TRBD2. The V and J ends lost 2 bases and 5 bases, in that order; junction bases with no gene match: 4. This CDR3 has 14 amino acids. CDR1 SGHVS and CDR2 FNYEAQ come from the germline V gene. The CDR3 DNA reads as TGTGCCAGCAGCTTAAGTAGCGGGACGGAGACCCAGTACTTC. It translates to CASSLSSGTETQYF.

The chain carries TRBV5-1 and TRBJ2-1; no reliable D call. Trimming pared 0 bases from V and 5 bases from J, leaving 15 bases between. Germline V gene lookup returns CDR1 SGHRS and CDR2 YFSETQ. CDR3 length: 16 residues. CDR3 amino acids: CASSLAPLDFDNEQFF. As DNA, the CDR3 is TGCGCCAGCAGCTTGGCCCCCCTAGATTTCGACAATGAGCAGTTCTTC. The full variable domain, with the rest looked up from reference TRBV5-1 and TRBJ2-1, is KAGVTQTPRYLIKTRGQQVTLSCSPISGHRSVSWYQQTPGQGLQFLFEYFSETQRNKGNFPGRFSGRQFSNSRSEMNVSTLELGDSALYLCASSLAPLDFDNEQFFGPGTRLTVL.

J is TRBJ1-1 and V is TRBV11-2; D is possibly TRBD1 (5 bases). The V and J ends lost 5 bases and 11 bases respectively, with 15 bases between them. Germline V gene lookup returns CDR1 SGHAT and CDR2 FQNNGV. The CDR3 runs to 12 residues. The CDR3 nucleotides read TGTGCCAGCAGCGGGGCGAAGATGGGGGCTTTCTTT. It specifies CASSGAKMGAFF. Full variable domain (remainder filled in from reference TRBV11-2 and TRBJ1-1): EAGVAQSPRYKIIEKRQSVAFWCNPISGHATLYWYQQILGQGPKLLIQFQNNGVVDDSQLPKDRFSAERLKGVDSTLKIQPAKLEDSAVYLCASSGAKMGAFFGQGTRLTVV.

This chain joins TRBV5-1 and TRBJ2-3; D is undetermined. This CDR3 comprises 16 residues. The germline gives CDR1 SGHRS, CDR2 YFSETQ. Between the trimmed V and J ends, which lost 0 bases and 1 base, there was a span of 12 bases. The CDR3 protein is CASSLARALGTDTQYF. The DNA for the CDR3 is TGCGCCAGCAGCTTGGCTCGGGCTCTTGGCACAGATACGCAGTATTTT.

Ten or more counts support this clonotype. This sequence joins TRBV7-2 and TRBJ2-3, with TRBD2 matching 9 bases. Germline V gives CDR1 SGHTA, CDR2 FQGNSA. Germline trimming cut 2 bases from V and 4 bases from J; bases unmatched to any gene: 7. This CDR3 has 16 amino acids. CDR3 DNA: TGTGCCAGCAGCTTACCGGGCGGGGGGGCTGCAGATACGCAGTATTTT. This sequence encodes CASSLPGGGAADTQYF.

This clonotype came up many times. V and J are TRBV12-3 or TRBV12-4 and TRBJ1-6; D unresolved. The CDR3 contains 13 residues. The ends were cut back, 7 bases at V and 9 bases at J, with 13 bases in the middle. This CDR3 is CASKGTRGSPLHF. CDR3 nucleotide sequence: TGTGCCAGCAAGGGTACCCGAGGTTCACCCCTCCACTTT.

This clonotype was picked up many times. The chain combines TRBV7-2 with TRBJ2-2; D possibly corresponds to TRBD1 (5 bases). Trimming pared 2 bases from V and 5 bases from J, leaving 12 bases between. This CDR3 has 15 residues. Germline CDR1 SGHTA, CDR2 FQGNSA. CDR3 amino acids: CASSLRHKGTGELFF. In DNA form, the CDR3 reads TGTGCCAGCAGCTTACGTCACAAGGGGACCGGGGAGCTGTTTTTT.

The chain has TRBV28 and TRBJ2-3; D may be TRBD2 (6 bases). Trimming left V 4 bases short and J 5 bases short, with 16 bases between. The germline V gene encodes CDR1 MDHEN and CDR2 SYDVKM. This CDR3 is 15 amino acids long. This CDR3 is CASSSSRGFGDTQYF. Here the CDR3 DNA reads TGTGCCAGCAGTTCATCTCGGGGGTTCGGAGATACGCAGTATTTT.

A few counts support this clonotype. The gene calls are TRBV5-5 and TRBJ2-7; 8 nucleotides agree with TRBD1. V lost 3 bases, J lost 7 bases, and 12 bases stayed unmatched. This CDR3 comprises 15 residues. The germline V gene has CDR1 SGHKS and CDR2 YYEKEE (reference sequence). The CDR3 loop is CASSSLGTGLREQYF. DNA of the CDR3: TGTGCCAGCAGCTCCCTAGGGACAGGCCTACGAGAGCAGTACTTC.

This clonotype has a handful of counts. The chain employs TRBV29-1 and TRBJ1-1, with TRBD1 identical over 7 bases. The germline V gene encodes CDR1 SQVTM and CDR2 ANQGSEA. The ends lost 8 bases at V and 6 bases at J; junction bases unmatched: 9. The CDR3 runs to 12 residues. The CDR3 reads CSFRGGSAEAFF. The CDR3 nucleotides read TGCAGCTTCAGGGGGGGCTCTGCTGAAGCTTTCTTT. Variable domain in full (rest from reference TRBV29-1 and TRBJ1-1): SAVISQKPSRDICQRGTSLTIQCQVDSQVTMMFWYRQQPGQSLTLIATANQGSEATYESGFVIDKFPISRPNLTFSTLTVSNMSPEDSSIYLCSFRGGSAEAFFGQGTRLTVV.

This clonotype has only a few counts. The chain is built from TRBV29-1 and TRBJ1-2; D not certain. The CDR3 has 13 residues. The germline gives CDR1 SQVTM, CDR2 ANQGSEA. Trimming shortened V by 4 bases and J by 0 bases, and 9 bases separated the two germline ends. The CDR3 reads CSVVGGPNYGYTF. The CDR3 nucleotides are TGCAGCGTTGTCGGCGGGCCTAACTATGGCTACACCTTC.

Only a few counts were recorded for this clonotype. CDR3 in DNA: TGTGCCAGCAGCCGCCAGGGACAGCCTTGGGAGACCCAGTACTTC. This encodes CASSRQGQPWETQYF. The rearrangement links TRBV6-1 to TRBJ2-5, with 7 bases lining up with TRBD1. V trimming: 6 bases; J trimming: 5 bases; junction bases outside the gene matches: 12. This CDR3 contains 15 residues. The germline V gene has CDR1 MNHNS and CDR2 SASEGT.

This clonotype was detected only a few times. This chain links TRBV12-3 or TRBV12-4 with TRBJ1-1; D unclear. The V end lost 3 bases, the J end lost 7 bases, and 9 bases lay between the germline ends. This CDR3 has 12 amino acids. CDR3 amino acids: CASSFSRFEAFF. The CDR3 DNA reads as TGTGCCAGCAGTTTCTCCCGATTTGAAGCTTTCTTT.

This clonotype has at least ten counts. CDR3 amino acids: CASSTMTGFGEQYF. CDR3 sequence (DNA): TGTGCCAGCAGCACGATGACAGGGTTTGGCGAGCAGTACTTC. The J gene is TRBJ2-7, the V gene TRBV7-2; 7 positions match TRBD1. This CDR3 region has 14 residues. Germline V gene data show CDR1 as SGHTA and CDR2 as FQGNSA. V lost 5 bases, J lost 6 bases, and 10 bases stayed unmatched.

The rearrangement links TRBV5-5 to TRBJ1-2; D unresolved. The CDR3 runs 15 residues. Germline CDR1 and CDR2: SGHKS and YYEKEE (reference sequence). Trimming removed 3 bases from V and 2 bases from J, with 14 bases in between. Here the CDR3 DNA reads TGTGCCAGCAGCTCAATCAGGCGACCCAACTATGGCTACACCTTC. This sequence encodes CASSSIRRPNYGYTF.

The chain links TRBV12-5 to TRBJ2-1, with TRBD2 identical over 7 bases. CDR1 is LGHNT, CDR2 FRNRAP, per germline. The CDR3 extends over 17 amino acids. V trimming: 1 base; J trimming: 3 bases; junction bases outside the gene matches: 9. In nucleotides, the CDR3 is TGTGCTAGTGGTTTGGGACTTCTGGGGGAGGGCTACAATGAGCAGTTCTTC. Protein sequence: CASGLGLLGEGYNEQFF.

The chain recombines TRBV4-1 with TRBJ1-2; D is undetermined. This CDR3 spans 11 amino acids. Trimming removed 1 base at V and 7 bases at J, with 4 bases between. The germline V gene encodes CDR1 MGHRA and CDR2 YSYEKL. CDR3 sequence reads: CASSQGLGYTF. CDR3 sequence (DNA): TGCGCCAGCAGCCAAGGACTTGGCTACACCTTC.

The V gene is TRBV10-2, the J gene TRBJ1-2; no clear D. Germline CDR1 WSHSY, CDR2 SAAADI. Trimming cost V 7 bases and J 6 bases, with 15 bases left between them. This CDR3 has 13 amino acids. CDR3 in amino acids: CASTPFGFDGYTF. The CDR3 coding sequence is TGCGCCAGCACCCCCTTCGGGTTTGATGGCTACACCTTC.

This clonotype has at least ten counts. This chain joins TRBV7-2 and TRBJ2-7; D gene ambiguous. The CDR3 extends over 13 amino acids. Trimming left V 2 bases short and J 3 bases short, with 8 bases between. Germline V gene sequence: CDR1 SGHTA, CDR2 FQGNSA. CDR3 DNA sequence: TGTGCCAGCAGCTTAAATAAGGACTACGAGCAGTACTTC. Residues: CASSLNKDYEQYF.

This clonotype was seen more than once but under ten times. The chain joins TRBV5-1 to TRBJ2-7; possible D gene TRBD2, 6 bases. Looked up from germline, CDR1 is SGHRS and CDR2 is YFSETQ. The V and J ends lost 4 bases and 4 bases respectively, with 12 bases between them. The CDR3 loop spans 13 amino acids. Here the CDR3 DNA reads TGCGCCAGCAGCCAATTAGGAGGGTACGAGCAGTACTTC. Its protein product is CASSQLGGYEQYF.

This clonotype was found a few times. The V gene is TRBV6-2 or TRBV6-3, the J gene TRBJ1-5; D gene uncertain. This CDR3 spans 14 amino acids. Per germline, CDR1 MNHEY and CDR2 SVGEGT. Trimming pared 1 base from V and 0 bases from J, leaving 4 bases between. The CDR3 protein is CASSYWISNQPQHF. The CDR3 DNA follows: TGTGCCAGCAGTTACTGGATTAGCAATCAGCCCCAGCATTTT.

Only a few counts were recorded for this clonotype. This chain connects TRBV7-8 to TRBJ2-4; 7 bases line up with TRBD2. Germline V gene lookup returns CDR1 SGHVS and CDR2 FQNEAQ. The V gene end was trimmed by 5 bases and the J gene end by 3 bases; junction bases not matched to a gene: 22. This CDR3 has 20 residues. CDR3 coding DNA: TGTGCCAGCAGCCCCCCCGGAACGGGGGGTCCTCCGATGGACAAAAACATTCAGTACTTC. Translating gives CASSPPGTGGPPMDKNIQYF.

This clonotype has a handful of counts. The CDR3 DNA reads TGCGCCAGCAGCATCGGGACAGGAGTATACAATGAGCAGTTCTTC. Protein: CASSIGTGVYNEQFF. This rearrangement joins TRBV5-1 to TRBJ2-1; 8 positions match TRBD1. Germline assignment: CDR1 SGHRS and CDR2 YFSETQ. V was clipped by 4 bases and J by 4 bases; unmatched bases: 7. This CDR3 comprises 15 residues.